This is a list of T cell receptor beta chains from one sample in a study of cytomegalovirus exposure and HLA in healthy donors. TCRdb's copy holds only in-frame clones and misses some; the assay was immunoSEQ multiplex PCR. This table has about 250,000 clones, 87% appearing once. Material: PBMCs. The source is a man younger than 35 in good health and CMV-seropositive. Both conserved end residues are part of each CDR3. Fields, in order: D gene, J gene, V gene, clone size, CDR3 protein, CDR3 DNA. The D gene is left open where the match is weak. Clone size is given for some rows only: seen once, a few or many times, or a class if the clone is expanded.

D gene: .; J gene: TRBJ2-7; V gene: TRBV6-5; clone size: few; CDR3 protein: CATLWGAYEQYF; CDR3 DNA: TGTGCCACCCTCTGGGGGGCCTACGAGCAGTACTTC
D gene: .; J gene: TRBJ1-1; V gene: TRBV6-5; clone size: .; CDR3 protein: CASRLTGNTEAFF; CDR3 DNA: TGTGCCAGCAGACTCACAGGGAACACTGAAGCTTTCTTT
D gene: .; J gene: TRBJ2-2; V gene: TRBV7-7; clone size: .; CDR3 protein: CASSPGEPGTGELFF; CDR3 DNA: TGTGCCAGCAGCCCCGGGGAACCGGGGACCGGGGAGCTGTTTTTT
D gene: .; J gene: TRBJ1-2; V gene: TRBV18; clone size: few; CDR3 protein: CASSWGTEYGYTF; CDR3 DNA: TGTGCCAGCTCATGGGGGACGGAATATGGCTACACCTTC
D gene: TRBD2; J gene: TRBJ2-7; V gene: TRBV7-2; clone size: once; CDR3 protein: CASSLVGGASGSAYEQYF; CDR3 DNA: TGTGCCAGCAGCTTAGTGGGGGGGGCTAGCGGGTCAGCCTACGAGCAGTACTTC
D gene: .; J gene: TRBJ2-7; V gene: TRBV28; clone size: .; CDR3 protein: CASRTYRGEQYF; CDR3 DNA: TGTGCCAGCAGGACGTATAGAGGCGAGCAGTACTTC
D gene: .; J gene: TRBJ1-2; V gene: TRBV29-1; clone size: once; CDR3 protein: CSAQLRGPFNYGYTF; CDR3 DNA: TGCAGCGCTCAACTCAGGGGCCCGTTTAACTATGGCTACACCTTC
D gene: TRBD1; J gene: TRBJ2-3; V gene: TRBV27; clone size: .; CDR3 protein: CASRTLQGWGTDTQYF; CDR3 DNA: TGTGCCAGCAGGACTCTACAGGGGTGGGGCACAGATACGCAGTATTTT
D gene: .; J gene: TRBJ1-3; V gene: TRBV10-3; clone size: many; CDR3 protein: CAIRGLVGNTIYF; CDR3 DNA: TGTGCCATCAGAGGACTGGTCGGAAACACCATATATTTT
D gene: TRBD2; J gene: TRBJ2-5; V gene: TRBV27; clone size: .; CDR3 protein: CASSSGTSGRRKTQYF; CDR3 DNA: TGTGCCAGCAGTTCTGGGACTAGCGGGAGGCGAAAGACCCAGTACTTC
D gene: TRBD2; J gene: TRBJ2-7; V gene: TRBV19; clone size: .; CDR3 protein: CATRRTSAGYEQYF; CDR3 DNA: TGTGCCACCCGGAGGACTAGCGCCGGCTACGAGCAGTACTTC
D gene: TRBD1; J gene: TRBJ2-5; V gene: TRBV28; clone size: .; CDR3 protein: CASSEAIGTDQETQYF; CDR3 DNA: TGTGCCAGCAGCGAGGCGATCGGGACAGATCAAGAGACCCAGTACTTC
D gene: .; J gene: TRBJ1-2; V gene: TRBV6-1; clone size: .; CDR3 protein: CASSHAGVYGYTF; CDR3 DNA: TGTGCCAGCAGTCATGCAGGGGTCTATGGCTACACCTTC
D gene: .; J gene: TRBJ1-4; V gene: TRBV6-1; clone size: .; CDR3 protein: CASSEGNGGKLFF; CDR3 DNA: TGTGCCAGCAGTGAAGGGAACGGGGGAAAACTGTTTTTT
D gene: .; J gene: TRBJ2-3; V gene: TRBV28; clone size: .; CDR3 protein: CASSSLTDTQYF; CDR3 DNA: TGTGCCAGCAGCTCCCTCACAGATACGCAGTATTTT
D gene: .; J gene: TRBJ1-2; V gene: TRBV5-1; clone size: .; CDR3 protein: CASSLGGGQNYGYTF; CDR3 DNA: TGCGCCAGCAGCTTGGGCGGGGGGCAAAACTATGGCTACACCTTC
D gene: TRBD2; J gene: TRBJ2-7; V gene: TRBV4-2; clone size: .; CDR3 protein: CASSQDPLAVSYEQYF; CDR3 DNA: TGTGCCAGCAGCCAAGATCCACTAGCGGTATCCTACGAGCAGTACTTC
D gene: .; J gene: TRBJ1-3; V gene: TRBV2; clone size: .; CDR3 protein: CASSEKRAGPSGNTIYF; CDR3 DNA: TGTGCCAGCAGTGAAAAACGGGCAGGACCCTCTGGAAACACCATATATTTT
D gene: .; J gene: TRBJ2-1; V gene: TRBV2; clone size: .; CDR3 protein: CASSVKNREGFF; CDR3 DNA: TGTGCCAGCAGTGTAAAGAACAGGGAAGGGTTCTTC
D gene: TRBD1; J gene: TRBJ1-3; V gene: TRBV5-6; clone size: .; CDR3 protein: CASRIWDRGGNTIYF; CDR3 DNA: TGTGCCAGCAGAATTTGGGACAGGGGAGGAAACACCATATATTTT
D gene: .; J gene: TRBJ2-3; V gene: TRBV2; clone size: .; CDR3 protein: CASSERANTQYF; CDR3 DNA: TGTGCCAGCAGTGAGAGGGCTAATACGCAGTATTTT
D gene: TRBD1; J gene: TRBJ1-1; V gene: TRBV5-1; clone size: once; CDR3 protein: CASSAGGQGALTGAFF; CDR3 DNA: TGCGCCAGCAGCGCGGGCGGACAGGGGGCACTGACGGGAGCTTTCTTT
D gene: .; J gene: TRBJ2-3; V gene: TRBV28; clone size: few; CDR3 protein: CASSFSRVATDTQYF; CDR3 DNA: TGTGCCAGCAGTTTCAGCAGGGTGGCCACAGATACGCAGTATTTT
D gene: .; J gene: TRBJ2-5; V gene: TRBV5-1; clone size: .; CDR3 protein: CASSLVLRRRGGQWTQYF; CDR3 DNA: TGCGCCAGCAGCTTGGTCCTGCGGCGGAGGGGGGGACAGTGGACCCAGTACTTC
D gene: .; J gene: TRBJ2-7; V gene: TRBV7-2; clone size: .; CDR3 protein: CASSLSWLRGEQYF; CDR3 DNA: TGTGCCAGCAGCTTATCGTGGCTTCGAGGCGAGCAGTACTTC
D gene: .; J gene: TRBJ2-3; V gene: TRBV10-3; clone size: .; CDR3 protein: CAISESQTEDTQYF; CDR3 DNA: TGTGCCATCAGTGAGTCGCAGACGGAAGATACGCAGTATTTT
D gene: .; J gene: TRBJ2-5; V gene: TRBV4-1; clone size: .; CDR3 protein: CASSQAPSPLSETQYF; CDR3 DNA: TGCGCCAGCAGCCAAGCCCCTAGCCCACTATCAGAGACCCAGTACTTC
D gene: TRBD1; J gene: TRBJ1-1; V gene: TRBV6-5; clone size: .; CDR3 protein: CASRQGRQNTEAFF; CDR3 DNA: TGTGCCAGCAGACAGGGGAGGCAGAACACTGAAGCTTTCTTT
D gene: .; J gene: TRBJ1-2; V gene: TRBV9; clone size: .; CDR3 protein: CASSETFGGQPYGYTF; CDR3 DNA: TGTGCCAGCAGCGAGACTTTTGGGGGGCAGCCTTACGGCTACACCTTC
D gene: TRBD1; J gene: TRBJ1-5; V gene: TRBV6-4; clone size: once; CDR3 protein: CASSPTGGFTQPQHF; CDR3 DNA: TGTGCCAGCAGTCCGACAGGGGGCTTTACACAGCCCCAGCATTTT
D gene: .; J gene: TRBJ2-5; V gene: TRBV9; clone size: .; CDR3 protein: CASSAWKGQQETQYF; CDR3 DNA: TGTGCCAGCAGCGCCTGGAAAGGGCAGCAAGAGACCCAGTACTTC
D gene: TRBD2; J gene: TRBJ2-2; V gene: TRBV5-4; clone size: .; CDR3 protein: CASSLWTSRNTGELFF; CDR3 DNA: TGTGCCAGCAGCTTGTGGACTAGCAGAAACACCGGGGAGCTGTTTTTT
D gene: .; J gene: TRBJ2-6; V gene: TRBV6-5; clone size: .; CDR3 protein: CASSRQEMGVLTF; CDR3 DNA: TGTGCCAGCAGTCGACAGGAGATGGGAGTCCTGACTTTC
D gene: .; J gene: TRBJ2-7; V gene: TRBV4-1; clone size: .; CDR3 protein: CASSQGSQGTYEQYF; CDR3 DNA: TGCGCCAGCAGCCAAGGTTCCCAGGGCACCTACGAGCAGTACTTC
D gene: TRBD2; J gene: TRBJ2-1; V gene: TRBV6-6; clone size: .; CDR3 protein: CASSYSAGGTNEQFF; CDR3 DNA: TGTGCCAGCAGTTACTCGGCGGGAGGAACCAATGAGCAGTTCTTC
D gene: .; J gene: TRBJ1-3; V gene: TRBV30; clone size: .; CDR3 protein: CASQNSGNTIYF; CDR3 DNA: TGTGCCTCCCAAAACTCTGGAAACACCATATATTTT
D gene: .; J gene: TRBJ1-4; V gene: TRBV5-1; clone size: .; CDR3 protein: CASSLVVGENLNEKLFF; CDR3 DNA: TGCGCCAGCAGCTTGGTGGTGGGAGAAAATTTAAATGAAAAACTGTTTTTT
D gene: .; J gene: TRBJ2-3; V gene: TRBV19; clone size: .; CDR3 protein: CASSPLEGVSTDTQYF; CDR3 DNA: TGTGCCAGTAGTCCCCTGGAGGGAGTGAGCACAGATACGCAGTATTTT
D gene: .; J gene: TRBJ1-3; V gene: TRBV4-2; clone size: .; CDR3 protein: CASSPTASGNTIYF; CDR3 DNA: TGTGCCAGCAGCCCGACTGCCTCTGGAAACACCATATATTTT
D gene: TRBD1; J gene: TRBJ1-2; V gene: TRBV5-1; clone size: .; CDR3 protein: CASSPLPTGYYGYTF; CDR3 DNA: TGCGCCAGCAGCCCCCTCCCGACAGGGTACTATGGCTACACCTTC
D gene: .; J gene: TRBJ1-1; V gene: TRBV5-5; clone size: .; CDR3 protein: CASSLVADTEAFF; CDR3 DNA: TGTGCCAGCAGCTTGGTGGCGGACACTGAAGCTTTCTTT